The 2 T cell receptor beta chains below were found in one sample sequenced in a study of relationships among human T cell subsets (dated by TCRdb to the early 2010s). To isolate CD8+ cytotoxic T cells, anti-CD4 multisort beads were first used for negative selection, and anti-CD8 beads were then used for positive selection. Library preparation employed multiplex PCR. TCRdb shows the sequencer as 454 GS FLX. TCR alpha and beta CDR3 regions were amplified from mRNA by semiquantitative ARM-PCR. ARM-PCR used tagged nested gene-specific primers, after which communal superprimers carried out exponential amplification. Using fastp at Q25 and MiXCR, TCRdb reprocessed the public reads and kept productive beta chains. A single entry per CDR3 protein holds the most common genes and DNA from its merged rows. The sample data list fewer than 5,500 distinct CDR3 sequences, and around two thirds of these were observed just once. The ten most abundant clones make up approximately 60% of the sample.

Material for sequencing was CD8+ T cells sorted from blood. The source is a middle-aged man in good health.

The gene calls are TRBV6-2 or TRBV6-3 and TRBJ1-1; maybe TRBD1 (6 bases). Germline loops: CDR1 MNHEY, CDR2 SVGEGT. This CDR3 is 14 amino acids long. V was trimmed by 6 bases and J by 2 bases, leaving 13 bases between them. This CDR3 reads CASSITTGNTEAFF. The CDR3 DNA follows: TGTGCCAGCAGCATAACGACAGGCAACACTGAAGCTTTCTTT.

This chain links TRBV28 with TRBJ2-3; D remains unclear. Trimming removed 5 bases from V and 10 bases from J, with 10 bases in between. From germline, CDR1 is MDHEN and CDR2 SYDVKM. This CDR3 region has 11 residues. CDR3 sequence: CASSIGFPQYF. The CDR3 coding sequence is TGTGCCAGCAGTATTGGGTTTCCGCAGTATTTT.